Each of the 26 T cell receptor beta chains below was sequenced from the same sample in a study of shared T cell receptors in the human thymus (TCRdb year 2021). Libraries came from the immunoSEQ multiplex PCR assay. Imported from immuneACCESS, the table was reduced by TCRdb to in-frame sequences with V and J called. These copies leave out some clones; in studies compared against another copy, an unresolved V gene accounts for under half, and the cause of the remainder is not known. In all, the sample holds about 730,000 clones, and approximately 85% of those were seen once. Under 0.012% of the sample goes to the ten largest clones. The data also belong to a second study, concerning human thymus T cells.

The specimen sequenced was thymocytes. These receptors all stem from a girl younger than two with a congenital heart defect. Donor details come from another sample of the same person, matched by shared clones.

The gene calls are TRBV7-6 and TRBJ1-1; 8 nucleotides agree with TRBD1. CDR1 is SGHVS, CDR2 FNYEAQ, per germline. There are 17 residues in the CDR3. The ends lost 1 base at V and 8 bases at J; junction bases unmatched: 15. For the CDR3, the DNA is TGTGCCAGCAGCTTAGACAGCGACAGGGGCCGTTGGGTAGAAGCTTTCTTT. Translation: CASSLDSDRGRWVEAFF.

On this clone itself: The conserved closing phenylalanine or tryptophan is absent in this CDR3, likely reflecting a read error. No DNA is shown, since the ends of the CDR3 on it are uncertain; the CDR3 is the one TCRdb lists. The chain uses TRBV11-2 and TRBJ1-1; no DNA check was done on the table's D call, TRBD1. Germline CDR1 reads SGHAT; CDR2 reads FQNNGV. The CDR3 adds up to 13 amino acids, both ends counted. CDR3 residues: CASSLPPGQAGSL.

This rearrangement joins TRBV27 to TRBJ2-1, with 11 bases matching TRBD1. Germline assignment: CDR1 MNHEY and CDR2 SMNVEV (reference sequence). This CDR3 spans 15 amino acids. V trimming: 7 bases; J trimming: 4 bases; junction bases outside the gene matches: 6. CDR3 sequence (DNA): TGTGCCAGCACCATCGGGACAGGGGGGTACAATGAGCAGTTCTTC. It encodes CASTIGTGGYNEQFF.

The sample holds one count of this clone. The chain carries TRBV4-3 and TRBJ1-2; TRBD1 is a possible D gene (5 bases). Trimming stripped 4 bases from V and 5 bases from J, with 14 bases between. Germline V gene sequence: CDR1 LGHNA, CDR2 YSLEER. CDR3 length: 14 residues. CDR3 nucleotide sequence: TGCGCCAGCAGCCCGGGGGTCCCAGGGTATGGCTACACCTTC. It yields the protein CASSPGVPGYGYTF.

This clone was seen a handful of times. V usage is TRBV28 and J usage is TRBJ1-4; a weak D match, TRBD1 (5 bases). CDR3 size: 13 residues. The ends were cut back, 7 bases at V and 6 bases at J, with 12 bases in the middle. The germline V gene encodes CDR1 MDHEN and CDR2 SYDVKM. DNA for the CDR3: TGTGCCAGCAACTCCAGGGAAGATGAAAAACTGTTTTTT. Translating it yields CASNSREDEKLFF.

The CDR3 bases are TGTGCCACCCGGGACAGGGGGCACGATGAGCAGTTCTTC. This sequence encodes CATRDRGHDEQFF. The chain employs TRBV10-3 and TRBJ2-1, with 12 bases lining up with TRBD1. Germline assignment: CDR1 ENHRY and CDR2 SYGVKD. Trimming removed 10 bases from V and 8 bases from J; junction bases left unmatched: 6. The CDR3 has 13 amino acids.

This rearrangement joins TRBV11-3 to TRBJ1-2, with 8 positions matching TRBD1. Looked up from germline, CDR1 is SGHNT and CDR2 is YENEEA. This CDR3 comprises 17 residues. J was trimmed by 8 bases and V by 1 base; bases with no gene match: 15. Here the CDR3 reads CASSLGAVGGQVAGYTF. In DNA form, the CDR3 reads TGTGCCAGCAGCTTAGGGGCCGTCGGGGGACAGGTTGCGGGCTACACCTTC.

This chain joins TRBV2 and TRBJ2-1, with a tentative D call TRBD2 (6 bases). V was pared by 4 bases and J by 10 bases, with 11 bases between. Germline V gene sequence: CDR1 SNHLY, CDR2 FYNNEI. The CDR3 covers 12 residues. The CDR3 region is CASSGRAGEQFF. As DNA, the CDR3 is TGTGCCAGCAGTGGGAGGGCGGGGGAGCAGTTCTTC. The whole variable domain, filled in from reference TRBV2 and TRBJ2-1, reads EPEVTQTPSHQVTQMGQEVILRCVPISNHLYFYWYRQILGQKVEFLVSFYNNEISEKSEIFDDQFSVERPDGSNFTLKIRSTKLEDSAMYFCASSGRAGEQFFGPGTRLTVL.

The CDR3 loop reads CASSVISGEQFF. The CDR3 bases are TGTGCCAGCAGCGTAATATCGGGGGAGCAGTTCTTC. The chain is built from TRBV9 and TRBJ2-1, with D perhaps TRBD2 (5 bases). V was clipped by 1 base and J by 10 bases, with 9 bases between them. CDR1 is SGDLS, CDR2 YYNGEE, per germline. The CDR3 runs to 12 residues.

The CDR3 is CASSLDKDRGHQETQYF. DNA for the CDR3: TGCGCCAGCAGCTTAGACAAAGACAGGGGTCACCAAGAGACCCAGTACTTC. The gene calls are TRBV5-1 and TRBJ2-5; 8 bases fit TRBD1. In germline, CDR1 is SGHRS, CDR2 YFSETQ. The CDR3 sequence is 17 residues long. With V trimmed by 2 bases and J by 0 bases, 9 bases remained unmatched.

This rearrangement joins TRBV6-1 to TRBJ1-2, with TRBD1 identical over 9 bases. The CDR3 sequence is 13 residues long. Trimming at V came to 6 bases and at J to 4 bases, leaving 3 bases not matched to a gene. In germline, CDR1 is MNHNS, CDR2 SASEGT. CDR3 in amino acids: CASSQGQGYGYTF. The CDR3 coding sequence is TGTGCCAGCAGCCAGGGACAGGGCTATGGCTACACCTTC.

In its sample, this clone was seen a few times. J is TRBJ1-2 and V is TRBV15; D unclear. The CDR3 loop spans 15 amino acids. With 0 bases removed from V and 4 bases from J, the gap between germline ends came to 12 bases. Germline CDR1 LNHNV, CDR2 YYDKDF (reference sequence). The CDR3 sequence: CATSRDRGFTYGYTF. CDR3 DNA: TGTGCCACCAGCAGAGATCGGGGTTTTACCTATGGCTACACCTTC.

The CDR3 loop is CASSLETGYTGELFF. CDR3 in DNA: TGCGCCAGCAGCTTGGAGACAGGATACACCGGGGAGCTGTTTTTT. The chain combines TRBV5-1 with TRBJ2-2; the D gene is possibly TRBD1 (6 bases). This CDR3 comprises 15 residues. Germline V gives CDR1 SGHRS, CDR2 YFSETQ. The V gene lost 0 bases and the J gene lost 3 bases, with 9 bases spanning the gap.

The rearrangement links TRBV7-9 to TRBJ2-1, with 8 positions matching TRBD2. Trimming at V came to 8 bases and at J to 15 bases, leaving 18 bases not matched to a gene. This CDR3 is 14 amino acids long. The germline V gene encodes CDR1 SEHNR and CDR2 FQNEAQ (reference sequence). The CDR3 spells CASRKRGRLVHGFF. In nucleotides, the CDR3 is TGTGCCAGCCGGAAGCGGGGGCGCCTAGTTCATGGGTTCTTC. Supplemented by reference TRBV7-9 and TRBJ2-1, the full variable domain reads DTGVSQNPRHKITKRGQNVTFRCDPISEHNRLYWYRQTLGQGPEFLTYFQNEAQLEKSRLLSDRFSAERPKGSFSTLEIQRTEQGDSAMYLCASRKRGRLVHGFFGPGTRLTVL.

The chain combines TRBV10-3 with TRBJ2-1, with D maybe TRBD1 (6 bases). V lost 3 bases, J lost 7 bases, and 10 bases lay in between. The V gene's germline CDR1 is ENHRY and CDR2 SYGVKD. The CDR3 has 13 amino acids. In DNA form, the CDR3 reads TGTGCCATCAGTGAAGGACAGTGGAATGAGCAGTTCTTC. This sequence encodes CAISEGQWNEQFF.

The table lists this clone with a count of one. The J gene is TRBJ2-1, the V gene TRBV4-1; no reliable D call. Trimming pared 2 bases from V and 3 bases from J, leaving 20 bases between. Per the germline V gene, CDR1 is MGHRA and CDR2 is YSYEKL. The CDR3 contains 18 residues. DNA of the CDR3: TGCGCCAGCAGCCAACTTGGGCCCAGTGAATCACTCTACAATGAGCAGTTCTTC. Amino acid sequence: CASSQLGPSESLYNEQFF.

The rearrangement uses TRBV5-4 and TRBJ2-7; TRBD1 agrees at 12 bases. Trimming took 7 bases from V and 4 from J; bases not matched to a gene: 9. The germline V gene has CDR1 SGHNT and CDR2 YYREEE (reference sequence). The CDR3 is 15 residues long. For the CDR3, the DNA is TGTGCCAGCGGCTACCCGGGACAGGGGGCGTACGAGCAGTACTTC. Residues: CASGYPGQGAYEQYF.

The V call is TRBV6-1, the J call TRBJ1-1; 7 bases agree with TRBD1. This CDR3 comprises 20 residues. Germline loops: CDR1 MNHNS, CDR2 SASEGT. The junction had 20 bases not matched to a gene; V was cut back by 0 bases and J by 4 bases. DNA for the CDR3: TGTGCCAGCAGTGAAGCGCTACGTCAACAGGGGTGGCAGGGGCGCACTGAAGCTTTCTTT. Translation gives CASSEALRQQGWQGRTEAFF.

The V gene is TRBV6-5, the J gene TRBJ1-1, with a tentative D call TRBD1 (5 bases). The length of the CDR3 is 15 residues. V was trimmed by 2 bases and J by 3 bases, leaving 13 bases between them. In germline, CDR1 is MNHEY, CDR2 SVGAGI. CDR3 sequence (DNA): TGTGCCAGCAGTTACGGCGACCCGGGGGACACTGAAGCTTTCTTT. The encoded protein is CASSYGDPGDTEAFF.

This CDR3 is CASSKRQGRMNTEAFF. In DNA form, the CDR3 reads TGTGCCAGTAGTAAGAGACAGGGGAGGATGAACACTGAAGCTTTCTTT. The genes are TRBV19 and TRBJ1-1; 8 bases align to TRBD1. The CDR3 is made up of 16 amino acids. With 4 bases clipped from V and 0 bases from J, the junction kept 7 bases outside the gene matches. Germline V gene data show CDR1 as LNHDA and CDR2 as SQIVND (reference sequence). Variable domain in full (rest from reference TRBV19 and TRBJ1-1): DGGITQSPKYLFRKEGQNVTLSCEQNLNHDAMYWYRQDPGQGLRLIYYSQIVNDFQKGDIAEGYSVSREKKESFPLTVTSAQKNPTAFYLCASSKRQGRMNTEAFFGQGTRLTVV.

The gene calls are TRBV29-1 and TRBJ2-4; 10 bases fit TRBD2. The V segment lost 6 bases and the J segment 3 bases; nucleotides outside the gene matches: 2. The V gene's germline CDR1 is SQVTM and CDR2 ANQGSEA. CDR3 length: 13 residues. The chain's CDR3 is CSVRTSGKNIQYF. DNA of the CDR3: TGCAGCGTACGGACTAGCGGCAAAAACATTCAGTACTTC. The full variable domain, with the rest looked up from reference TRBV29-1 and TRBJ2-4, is SAVISQKPSRDICQRGTSLTIQCQVDSQVTMMFWYRQQPGQSLTLIATANQGSEATYESGFVIDKFPISRPNLTFSTLTVSNMSPEDSSIYLCSVRTSGKNIQYFGAGTRLSVL.

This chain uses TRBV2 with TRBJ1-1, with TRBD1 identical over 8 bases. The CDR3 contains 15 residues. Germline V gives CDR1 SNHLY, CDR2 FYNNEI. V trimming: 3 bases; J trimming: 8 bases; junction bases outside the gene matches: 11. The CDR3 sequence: CASSDQVGRGLEAFF. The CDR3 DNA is TGTGCCAGCAGTGACCAGGTCGGCAGGGGGCTAGAAGCTTTCTTT.

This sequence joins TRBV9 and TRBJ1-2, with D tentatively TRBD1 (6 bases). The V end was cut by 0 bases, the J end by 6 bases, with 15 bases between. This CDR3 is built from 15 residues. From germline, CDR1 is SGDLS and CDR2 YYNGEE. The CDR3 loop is CASSVGHLPGDGYTF. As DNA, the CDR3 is TGTGCCAGCAGCGTAGGACACTTGCCAGGGGATGGCTACACCTTC. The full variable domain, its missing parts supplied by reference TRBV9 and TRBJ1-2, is DSGVTQTPKHLITATGQRVTLRCSPRSGDLSVYWYQQSLDQGLQFLIQYYNGEERAKGNILERFSAQQFPDLHSELNLSSLELGDSALYFCASSVGHLPGDGYTFGSGTRLTVV.

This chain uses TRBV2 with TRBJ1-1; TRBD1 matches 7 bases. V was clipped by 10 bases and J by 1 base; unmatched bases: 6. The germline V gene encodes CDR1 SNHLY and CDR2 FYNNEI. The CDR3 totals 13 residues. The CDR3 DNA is TGTGCCATAGACAGGGCGGGGAACACTGAAGCTTTCTTT. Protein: CAIDRAGNTEAFF.

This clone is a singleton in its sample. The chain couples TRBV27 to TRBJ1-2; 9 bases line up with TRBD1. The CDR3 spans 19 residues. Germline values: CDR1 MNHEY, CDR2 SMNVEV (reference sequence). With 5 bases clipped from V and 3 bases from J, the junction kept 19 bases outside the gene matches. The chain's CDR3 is CASSALRDRVPGKYYGYTF. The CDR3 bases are TGTGCCAGCAGTGCACTCCGGGACAGGGTCCCCGGGAAATACTATGGCTACACCTTC.

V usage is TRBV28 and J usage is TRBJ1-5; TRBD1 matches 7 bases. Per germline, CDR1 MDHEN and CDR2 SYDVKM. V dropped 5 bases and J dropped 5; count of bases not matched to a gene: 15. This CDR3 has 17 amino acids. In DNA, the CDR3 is TGTGCCAGCAGTCCACTTTGGGTGACAGGGAGCCATCAGCCCCAGCATTTT. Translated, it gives CASSPLWVTGSHQPQHF. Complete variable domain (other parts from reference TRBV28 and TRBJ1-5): DVKVTQSSRYLVKRTGEKVFLECVQDMDHENMFWYRQDPGLGLRLIYFSYDVKMKEKGDIPEGYSVSREKKERFSLILESASTNQTSMYLCASSPLWVTGSHQPQHFGDGTRLSIL.